Listed here are 18 T cell receptor beta chains from one sample, sequenced in a study of T cells after yellow fever vaccination. From the 5' RACE reads, TCRdb called clonotypes with MiXCR, one entry per CDR3 protein. Among roughly 140,000 distinct CDR3 sequences, more than 6% were seen once, and the ten largest hold 0.55% to 0.9%. The sample here was CD4+ T cells sorted from PBMCs, taken 5 days after the yellow fever booster vaccination. Receptors were obtained from a man aged 25 to 45 who received the YFV17D yellow fever vaccine.

Many counts were recorded for this clonotype. The J gene is TRBJ2-5, the V gene TRBV2; D is possibly TRBD2 (5 bases). CDR1 and CDR2 (germline): SNHLY, FYNNEI. The ends were cut back, 6 bases at V and 7 bases at J, with 15 bases in the middle. This CDR3 is 13 amino acids long. CDR3 region: CASRRLLVGTQYF. CDR3 coding DNA: TGTGCCAGCAGGAGACTACTTGTGGGGACCCAGTACTTC.

This clonotype was seen a handful of times. The chain is built from TRBV20-1 and TRBJ1-1, with 10 bases lining up with TRBD1. V shed 6 bases, J shed 7 bases, and the junction held 5 bases outside the gene matches. Germline V gives CDR1 DFQATT, CDR2 SNEGSKA (reference sequence). The CDR3 extends over 12 amino acids. CDR3 DNA sequence: TGCAGTGCATCCGGGACAGGGGATGAAGCTTTCTTT. It translates to CSASGTGDEAFF.

This clonotype was recorded at least ten times. This chain uses TRBV5-6 with TRBJ2-7; TRBD1 aligns across 10 bases. J was trimmed by 4 bases and V by 4 bases; bases with no gene match: 8. The germline V gene has CDR1 SGHDT and CDR2 YYEEEE. CDR3 length: 15 amino acids. CDR3 in amino acids: CASSGVRDRGYEQYF. CDR3 sequence (DNA): TGTGCCAGCAGCGGGGTACGGGACAGGGGATACGAGCAGTACTTC.

The chain combines TRBV20-1 with TRBJ2-5; TRBD2 agrees at 10 bases. This CDR3 comprises 16 residues. V trimming: 1 base; J trimming: 3 bases; junction bases outside the gene matches: 8. Looked up from germline, CDR1 is DFQATT and CDR2 is SNEGSKA (reference sequence). DNA of the CDR3: TGCAGTGCTAGAGCCCCCGGGACTAGCGTCAAAGAGACCCAGTACTTC. Protein sequence: CSARAPGTSVKETQYF.

This clonotype has just a few counts. The chain's CDR3 is CASINSRDRVTGELFF. The CDR3 bases are TGTGCCAGCATCAATAGCCGTGATCGGGTCACCGGGGAGCTGTTTTTT. This rearrangement joins TRBV19 to TRBJ2-2; D gene unclear. This CDR3 is built from 16 residues. The germline gives CDR1 LNHDA, CDR2 SQIVND (reference sequence). The germline V and J ends were trimmed by 9 bases and 4 bases, with 21 bases remaining between them.

This clonotype has ten or more counts. The V gene is TRBV24-1, the J gene TRBJ1-2; no clear D gene. The V end was cut by 7 bases, the J end by 2 bases, with 4 bases between. The CDR3 consists of 11 residues. Germline CDR1 is KGHDR and CDR2 is SFDVKD. The CDR3 loop reads CATRDNYGYTF. The CDR3 region has the DNA TGTGCCACCAGGGACAACTATGGCTACACCTTC.

This clonotype showed up many times. V usage is TRBV20-1 and J usage is TRBJ1-4; D gene unclear. The V and J ends lost 1 base and 5 bases respectively, with 5 bases between them. The CDR3 runs 12 residues. Germline CDR1 reads DFQATT; CDR2 reads SNEGSKA (reference sequence). The CDR3 reads CSARVGNEKLFF. In DNA form, the CDR3 reads TGCAGTGCTAGAGTCGGGAATGAAAAACTGTTTTTT.

Many counts were recorded for this clonotype. The rearrangement links TRBV6-5 to TRBJ2-7; a possible D gene is TRBD2 (6 bases). V was pared by 9 bases and J by 1 base, with 19 bases between. The CDR3 is 15 amino acids. Germline V gene sequence: CDR1 MNHEY, CDR2 SVGAGI. This CDR3 is CASSRGLGGSYEQYF. DNA for the CDR3: TGTGCCAGTAGTAGAGGTTTGGGGGGATCCTACGAGCAGTACTTC.

The CDR3 DNA reads TGTGCCAGCAGCCGCCCGGACCGCACCGGGGAGCTGTTTTTT. Its protein product is CASSRPDRTGELFF. The chain is built from TRBV3-1 and TRBJ2-2; D ambiguous. The ends were cut back, 4 bases at V and 4 bases at J, with 10 bases in the middle. There are 14 residues in the CDR3. Per germline, CDR1 LGHDT and CDR2 YNNKEL (reference sequence). Complete variable domain (other parts from reference TRBV3-1 and TRBJ2-2): DTAVSQTPKYLVTQMGNDKSIKCEQNLGHDTMYWYKQDSKKFLKIMFSYNNKELIINETVPNRFSPKSPDKAHLNLHINSLELGDSAVYFCASSRPDRTGELFFGEGSRLTVL.

This clonotype was counted many times. The chain links TRBV6-5 to TRBJ2-7, with D hard to call. Trimming cost V 7 bases and J 3 bases, with 7 bases left between them. The CDR3 has 11 residues. The V gene's germline CDR1 is MNHEY and CDR2 SVGAGI. The CDR3: CASKKGYEQYF. The CDR3 coding sequence is TGTGCCAGCAAGAAGGGCTACGAGCAGTACTTC.

There are many counts of this clonotype. The gene calls are TRBV5-4 and TRBJ2-2, with TRBD2 as a possible D gene (5 bases). The CDR3 contains 15 residues. The V gene's germline CDR1 is SGHNT and CDR2 YYREEE (reference sequence). Trimming removed 4 bases from V and 6 bases from J, with 16 bases in between. CDR3 sequence: CASSGGLGVAGELFF. In nucleotides, the CDR3 is TGTGCCAGCAGCGGCGGCCTGGGAGTTGCCGGGGAGCTGTTTTTT.

This clonotype was seen ten or more times. The chain joins TRBV19 to TRBJ1-1; TRBD1 matches at 7 bases. J was trimmed by 6 bases and V by 4 bases; bases with no gene match: 11. The CDR3 is 15 residues long. From germline, CDR1 is LNHDA and CDR2 SQIVND (reference sequence). CDR3 region: CASSTAPQGRPEAFF. The CDR3 DNA reads as TGTGCCAGTAGTACGGCCCCACAGGGGCGACCTGAAGCTTTCTTT.

This clonotype was seen at least ten times. The rearrangement joins TRBV5-5 to TRBJ1-1, with 8 positions matching TRBD1. Germline CDR1 reads SGHKS; CDR2 reads YYEKEE (reference sequence). The junction had 10 bases not matched to a gene; V was cut back by 0 bases and J by 6 bases. There are 16 residues in the CDR3. The CDR3 sequence: CASSLVFRTGSAEAFF. The CDR3 DNA follows: TGTGCCAGCAGCTTGGTATTTAGGACAGGGAGCGCTGAAGCTTTCTTT.

This clonotype has at least ten counts. The rearrangement links TRBV12-3 or TRBV12-4 to TRBJ2-1; D is unclear. V lost 6 bases and J lost 1, with 13 bases in between. The CDR3 runs 15 residues. CDR3 in DNA: TGTGCCAGCAGCTTGGACGGATTTTCCTACAATGAGCAGTTCTTC. It codes for CASSLDGFSYNEQFF.

The table lists this clonotype with many counts. This chain links TRBV5-4 with TRBJ2-2; 9 bases align to TRBD2. The CDR3 is 17 residues long. The germline CDR1 and CDR2 sequences are SGHNT and YYREEE (reference sequence). Trimming at V came to 0 bases and at J to 7 bases, leaving 10 bases not matched to a gene. The CDR3 DNA follows: TGTGCCAGCAGCTTGGCCGGGGGCGGGAGGGCCAGCGGGGAGCTGTTTTTT. This encodes CASSLAGGGRASGELFF.

At least ten counts were recorded for this clonotype. J is TRBJ1-2 and V is TRBV11-2, with a possible D match to TRBD1 (6 bases). CDR1 is SGHAT, CDR2 FQNNGV, per germline. The CDR3 spans 18 residues. Trimming pared 1 base from V and 4 bases from J, leaving 22 bases between. The CDR3 protein is CASSLVSSGGGLRYGYTF. CDR3 nucleotide sequence: TGTGCCAGCAGCTTAGTTTCATCCGGTGGGGGGCTCCGCTATGGCTACACCTTC.

This clonotype was seen repeatedly, ten times or more. The rearrangement uses TRBV20-1 and TRBJ2-7; 8 bases are a match to TRBD2. The CDR3 sequence is 14 residues long. The junction had 5 bases not matched to a gene; V was cut back by 0 bases and J by 4 bases. Germline CDR1 DFQATT, CDR2 SNEGSKA (reference sequence). The CDR3 nucleotides read TGCAGTGCTAGAGATCTGATAGCGGGATACGAGCAGTACTTC. Translating gives CSARDLIAGYEQYF.

The table lists this clonotype with many counts. The chain combines TRBV19 with TRBJ2-2; D not resolved. Germline CDR1 LNHDA, CDR2 SQIVND (reference sequence). Trimming stripped 5 bases from V and 7 bases from J, with 11 bases between. This CDR3 is 13 amino acids long. The CDR3 region is CASSGVLSGELFF. In DNA, the CDR3 is TGTGCCAGTAGTGGGGTCCTGAGCGGGGAGCTGTTTTTT.